The TCR beta chain under discussion was sequenced for a study of metastatic and nonmetastatic thyroid tumors. About the study: Repertoire data that came from the blood and tumor or nodule tissue of malignant and benign thyroid patients were compared.

Authors' processing steps: Using the CDR3 differences seen across clinicopathological groups, the authors built a distant-metastasis classifier for papillary thyroid cancer, which was meant to discriminate distant-metastatic patients. TCRdb re-analyzed the PCR reads using MiXCR. TCRdb's processing, not the study's, gives the V and J calls here. Here the sample spans about 52,000 clones, over 15% being singletons. The CDR3 runs 14 residues. Trimming at V came to 1 base and at J to 9 bases, leaving 3 bases not matched to a gene. The germline V gene encodes CDR1 MGHDK and CDR2 SYGVNS. There are many counts of this clone. In the same sample, other DNA sequences code for this CDR3. Each patient came to thyroid surgery without any prior treatment (of any kind).

The sequence was collected from a female donor with papillary thyroid cancer or a benign thyroid nodule (not recorded which). Some clones in this sample may be carry-over from other donors' samples. The sequenced material came from blood. The gene calls are TRBV25-1 and TRBJ1-6, with 7 bases aligning to TRBD1. CDR3 sequence (DNA): TGTGCCAGCAGTGAATGGTACAGGGGTTCACCCCTCCACTTT. It codes for CASSEWYRGSPLHF.